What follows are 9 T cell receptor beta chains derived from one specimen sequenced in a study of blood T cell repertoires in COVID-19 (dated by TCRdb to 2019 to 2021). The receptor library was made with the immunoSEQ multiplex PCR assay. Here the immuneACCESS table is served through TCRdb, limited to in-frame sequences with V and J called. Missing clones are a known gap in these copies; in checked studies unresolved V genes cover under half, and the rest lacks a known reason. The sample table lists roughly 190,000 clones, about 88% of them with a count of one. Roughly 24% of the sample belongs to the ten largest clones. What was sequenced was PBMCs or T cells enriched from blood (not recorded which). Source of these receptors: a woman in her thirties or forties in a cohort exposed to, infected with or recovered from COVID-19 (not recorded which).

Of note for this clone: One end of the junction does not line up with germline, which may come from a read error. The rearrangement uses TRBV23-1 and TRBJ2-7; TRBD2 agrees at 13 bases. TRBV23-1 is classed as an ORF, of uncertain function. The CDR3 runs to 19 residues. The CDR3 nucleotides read TGCGCCAGCAGTCATTCGACTTCGAGGACTAGCGGGAGAAGGGGTAAAACCGGTTTC. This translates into CASSHSTSRTSGRRGKTGF.

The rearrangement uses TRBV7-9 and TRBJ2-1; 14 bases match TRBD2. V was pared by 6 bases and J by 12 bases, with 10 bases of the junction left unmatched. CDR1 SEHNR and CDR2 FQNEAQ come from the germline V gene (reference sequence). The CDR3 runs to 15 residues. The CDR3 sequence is CASSKGTSGSWGQFF. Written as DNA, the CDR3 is TGTGCCAGCAGTAAGGGGACTAGCGGGAGTTGGGGGCAGTTCTTC.

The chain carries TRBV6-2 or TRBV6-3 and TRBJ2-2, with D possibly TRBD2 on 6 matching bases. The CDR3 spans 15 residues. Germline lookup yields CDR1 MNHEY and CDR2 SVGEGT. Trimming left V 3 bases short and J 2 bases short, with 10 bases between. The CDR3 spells CASSYRGSNTGELFF. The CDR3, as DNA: TGTGCCAGCAGTTATCGGGGGTCCAACACCGGGGAGCTGTTTTTT.

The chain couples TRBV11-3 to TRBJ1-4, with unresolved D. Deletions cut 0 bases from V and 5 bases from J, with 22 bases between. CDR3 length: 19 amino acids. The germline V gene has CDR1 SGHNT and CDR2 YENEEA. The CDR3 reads CASSLDSPRGCPLNEKLFF. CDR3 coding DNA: TGTGCCAGCAGCTTAGATTCACCTCGGGGTTGTCCTCTAAATGAAAAACTGTTTTTT.

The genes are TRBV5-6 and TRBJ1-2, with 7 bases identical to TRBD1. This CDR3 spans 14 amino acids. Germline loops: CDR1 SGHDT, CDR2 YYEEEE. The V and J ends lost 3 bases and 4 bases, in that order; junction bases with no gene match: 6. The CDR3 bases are TGTGCCAGCAGCTCGAGGGGGCTCGGCTATGGCTACACCTTC. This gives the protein CASSSRGLGYGYTF.

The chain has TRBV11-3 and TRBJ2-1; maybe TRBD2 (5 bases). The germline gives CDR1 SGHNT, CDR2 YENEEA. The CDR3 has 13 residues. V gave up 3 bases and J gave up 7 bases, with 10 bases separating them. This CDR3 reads CASSFSGVNEQFF. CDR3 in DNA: TGTGCCAGCAGCTTCTCCGGGGTGAATGAGCAGTTCTTC. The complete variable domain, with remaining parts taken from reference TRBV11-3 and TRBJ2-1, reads EAGVVQSPRYKIIEKKQPVAFWCNPISGHNTLYWYLQNLGQGPELLIRYENEEAVDDSQLPKDRFSAERLKGVDSTLKIQPAELGDSAVYLCASSFSGVNEQFFGPGTRLTVL.

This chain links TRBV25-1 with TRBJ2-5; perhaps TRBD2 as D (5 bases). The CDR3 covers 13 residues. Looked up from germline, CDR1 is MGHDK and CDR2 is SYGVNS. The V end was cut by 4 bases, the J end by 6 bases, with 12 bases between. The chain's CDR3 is CASSVDGGKTQYF. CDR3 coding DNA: TGTGCCAGCAGTGTGGACGGAGGAAAGACCCAGTACTTC.

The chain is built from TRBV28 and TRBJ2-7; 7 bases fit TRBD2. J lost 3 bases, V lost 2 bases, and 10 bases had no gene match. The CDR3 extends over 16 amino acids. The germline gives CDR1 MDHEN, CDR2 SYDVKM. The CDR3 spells CASSLGGAGDFYEQYF. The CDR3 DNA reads TGTGCCAGCAGTTTAGGCGGGGCGGGAGATTTCTACGAGCAGTACTTC.

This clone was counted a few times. The chain's CDR3 is CAREGSTGELFF. CDR3 bases: TGTGCCAGAGAGGGAAGTACCGGGGAGCTGTTTTTT. The chain recombines TRBV5-3 with TRBJ2-2, with D possibly being TRBD2 (5 bases). TRBV5-3 is placed among ORFs of uncertain function. V was cut by 7 bases and J by 5 bases, with 9 bases left in between. This CDR3 has 12 residues.